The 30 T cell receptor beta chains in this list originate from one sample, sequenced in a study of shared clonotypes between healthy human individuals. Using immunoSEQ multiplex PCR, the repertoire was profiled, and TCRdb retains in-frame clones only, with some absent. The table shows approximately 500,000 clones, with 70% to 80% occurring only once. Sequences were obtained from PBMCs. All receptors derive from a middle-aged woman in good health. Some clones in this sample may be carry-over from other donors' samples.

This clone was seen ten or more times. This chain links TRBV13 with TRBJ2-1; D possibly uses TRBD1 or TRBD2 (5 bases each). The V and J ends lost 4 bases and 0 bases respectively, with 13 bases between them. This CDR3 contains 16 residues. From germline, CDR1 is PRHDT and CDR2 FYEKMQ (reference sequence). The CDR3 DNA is TGTGCCAGCAGCTGGGACGCAGGTAGCTCCTACAATGAGCAGTTCTTC. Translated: CASSWDAGSSYNEQFF.

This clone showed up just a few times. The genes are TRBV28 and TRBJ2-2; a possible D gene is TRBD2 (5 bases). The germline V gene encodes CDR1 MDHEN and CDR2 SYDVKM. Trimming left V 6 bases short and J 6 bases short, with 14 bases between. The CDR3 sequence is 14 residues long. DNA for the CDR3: TGTGCCAGCAGGAGGACGAGGGTCCCCGGGGAGCTGTTTTTT. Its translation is CASRRTRVPGELFF.

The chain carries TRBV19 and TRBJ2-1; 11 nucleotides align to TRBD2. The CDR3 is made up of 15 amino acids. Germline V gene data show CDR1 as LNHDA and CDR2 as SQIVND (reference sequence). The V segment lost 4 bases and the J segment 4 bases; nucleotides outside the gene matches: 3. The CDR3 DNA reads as TGTGCCAGTAGTAGGGGACTAGCGGAATACAATGAGCAGTTCTTC. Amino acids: CASSRGLAEYNEQFF.

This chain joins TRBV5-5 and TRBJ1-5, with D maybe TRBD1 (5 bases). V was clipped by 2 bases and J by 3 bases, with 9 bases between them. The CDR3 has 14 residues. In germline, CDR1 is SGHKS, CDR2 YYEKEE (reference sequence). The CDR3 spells CASSFAGLNQPQHF. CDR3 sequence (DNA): TGTGCCAGCAGCTTCGCAGGGCTCAATCAGCCCCAGCATTTT. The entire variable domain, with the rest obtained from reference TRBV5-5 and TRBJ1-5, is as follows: DAGVTQSPTHLIKTRGQQVTLRCSPISGHKSVSWYQQVLGQGPQFIFQYYEKEERGRGNFPDRFSARQFPNYSSELNVNALLLGDSALYLCASSFAGLNQPQHFGDGTRLSIL.

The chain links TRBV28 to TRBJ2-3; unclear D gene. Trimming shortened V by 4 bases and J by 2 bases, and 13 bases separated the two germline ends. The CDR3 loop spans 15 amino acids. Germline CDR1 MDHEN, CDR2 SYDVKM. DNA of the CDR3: TGTGCCAGCAGTTACAGTGGCCTTCACACAGATACGCAGTATTTT. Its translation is CASSYSGLHTDTQYF.

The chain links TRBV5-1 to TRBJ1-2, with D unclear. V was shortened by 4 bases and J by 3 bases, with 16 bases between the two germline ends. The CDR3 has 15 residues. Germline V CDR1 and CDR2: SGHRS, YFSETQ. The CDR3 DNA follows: TGCGCCAGCAGCCCGGAGGCGGCGGGCGACTATGGCTACACCTTC. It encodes CASSPEAAGDYGYTF.

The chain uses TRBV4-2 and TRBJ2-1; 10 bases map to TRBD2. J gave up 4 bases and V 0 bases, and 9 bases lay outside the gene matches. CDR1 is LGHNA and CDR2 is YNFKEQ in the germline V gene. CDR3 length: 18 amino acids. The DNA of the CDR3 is TGTGCCAGCAGCCAAGATCGGGAAGCGGGAGGGGTTTACAATGAGCAGTTCTTC. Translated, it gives CASSQDREAGGVYNEQFF.

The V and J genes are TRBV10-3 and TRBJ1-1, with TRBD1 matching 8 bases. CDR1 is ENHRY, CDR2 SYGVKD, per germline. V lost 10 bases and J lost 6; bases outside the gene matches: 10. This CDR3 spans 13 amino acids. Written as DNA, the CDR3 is TGTGCCACCAGGACAGGGAGCTTCGCTGAAGCTTTCTTT. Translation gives CATRTGSFAEAFF.

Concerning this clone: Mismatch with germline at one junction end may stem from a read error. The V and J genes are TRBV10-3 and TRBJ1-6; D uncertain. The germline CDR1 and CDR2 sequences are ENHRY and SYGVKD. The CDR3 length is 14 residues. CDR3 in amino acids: CAISETETRSPIHF. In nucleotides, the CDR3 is TGTGCCATCAGTGAGACCGAGACTCGTTCACCCATCCACTTT.

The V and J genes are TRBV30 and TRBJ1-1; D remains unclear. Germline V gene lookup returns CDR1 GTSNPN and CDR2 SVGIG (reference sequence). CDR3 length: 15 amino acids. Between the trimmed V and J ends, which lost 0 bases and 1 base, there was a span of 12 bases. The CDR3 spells CAWSVGGPTNTEAFF. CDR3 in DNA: TGTGCCTGGAGTGTAGGAGGGCCCACGAACACTGAAGCTTTCTTT.

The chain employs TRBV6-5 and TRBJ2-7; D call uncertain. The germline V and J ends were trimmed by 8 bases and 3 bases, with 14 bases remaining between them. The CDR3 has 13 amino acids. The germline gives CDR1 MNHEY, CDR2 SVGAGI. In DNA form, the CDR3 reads TGTGCCAGCTCCACAGCGTTGGGCTACGAGCAGTACTTC. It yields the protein CASSTALGYEQYF.

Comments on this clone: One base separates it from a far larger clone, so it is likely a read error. CDR3 region: CAISESRGIGSAGAFF. The CDR3 nucleotides read TGTGCCATCAGTGAGTCTCGGGGTATAGGTTCGGCTGGAGCTTTCTTT. The genes are TRBV10-3 and TRBJ1-1; D is unclear. The CDR3 covers 16 residues. With 0 bases removed from V and 10 bases from J, the gap between germline ends came to 21 bases. Per germline, CDR1 ENHRY and CDR2 SYGVKD.

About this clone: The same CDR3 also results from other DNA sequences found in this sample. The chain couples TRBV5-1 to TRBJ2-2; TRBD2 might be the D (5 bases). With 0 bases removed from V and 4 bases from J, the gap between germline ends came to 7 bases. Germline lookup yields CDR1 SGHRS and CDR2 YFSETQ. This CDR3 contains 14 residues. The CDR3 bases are TGCGCCAGCAGCTTGGGAGGGAGCACCGGGGAGCTGTTTTTT. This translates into CASSLGGSTGELFF.

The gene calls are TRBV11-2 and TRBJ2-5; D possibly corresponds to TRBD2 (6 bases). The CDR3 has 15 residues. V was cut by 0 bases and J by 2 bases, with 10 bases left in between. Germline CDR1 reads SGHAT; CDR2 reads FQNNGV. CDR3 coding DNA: TGTGCCAGCAGCTTAGATATGGGGACTCAAGAGACCCAGTACTTC. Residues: CASSLDMGTQETQYF.

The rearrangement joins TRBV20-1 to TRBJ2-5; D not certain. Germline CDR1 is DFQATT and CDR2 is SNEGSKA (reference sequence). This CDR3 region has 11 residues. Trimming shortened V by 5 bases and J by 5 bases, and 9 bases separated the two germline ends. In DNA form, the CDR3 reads TGCAGTGCTTCCCTTACCGAGACCCAGTACTTC. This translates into CSASLTETQYF.

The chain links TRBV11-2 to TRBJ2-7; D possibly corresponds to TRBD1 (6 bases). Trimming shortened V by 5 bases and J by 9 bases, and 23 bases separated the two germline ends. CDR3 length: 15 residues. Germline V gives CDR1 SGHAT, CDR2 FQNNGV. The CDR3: CASSPQGSPSSGQYF. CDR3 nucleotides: TGTGCCAGCAGCCCACAGGGCTCCCCTTCGTCTGGGCAGTACTTC.

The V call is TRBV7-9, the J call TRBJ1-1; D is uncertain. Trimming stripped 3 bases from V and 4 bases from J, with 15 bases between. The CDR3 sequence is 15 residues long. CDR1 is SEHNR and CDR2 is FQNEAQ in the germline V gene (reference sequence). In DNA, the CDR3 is TGTGCCAGCAGCTTCGGGCAGGCCCTTGGCACTGAAGCTTTCTTT. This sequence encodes CASSFGQALGTEAFF. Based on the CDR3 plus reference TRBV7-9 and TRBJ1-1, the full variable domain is DTGVSQNPRHKITKRGQNVTFRCDPISEHNRLYWYRQTLGQGPEFLTYFQNEAQLEKSRLLSDRFSAERPKGSFSTLEIQRTEQGDSAMYLCASSFGQALGTEAFFGQGTRLTVV.

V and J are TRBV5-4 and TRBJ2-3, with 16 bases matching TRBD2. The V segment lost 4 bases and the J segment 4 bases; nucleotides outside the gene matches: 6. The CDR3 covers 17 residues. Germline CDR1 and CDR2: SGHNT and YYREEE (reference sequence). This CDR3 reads CASSAGTSGRAADTQYF. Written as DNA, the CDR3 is TGTGCCAGCAGCGCCGGGACTAGCGGGAGGGCCGCAGATACGCAGTATTTT.

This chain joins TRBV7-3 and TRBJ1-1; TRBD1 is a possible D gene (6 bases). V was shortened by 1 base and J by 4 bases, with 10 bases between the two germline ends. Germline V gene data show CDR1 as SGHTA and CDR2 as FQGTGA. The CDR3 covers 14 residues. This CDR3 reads CASSLIGGSTEAFF. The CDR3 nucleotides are TGTGCCAGCAGCTTAATTGGGGGCTCCACTGAAGCTTTCTTT.

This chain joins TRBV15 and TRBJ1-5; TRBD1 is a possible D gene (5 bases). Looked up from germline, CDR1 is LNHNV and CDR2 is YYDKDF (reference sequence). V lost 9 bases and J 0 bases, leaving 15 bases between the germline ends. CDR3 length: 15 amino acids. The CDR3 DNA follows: TGTGCCACGAACCCGGGACGATATAGCAATCAGCCCCAGCATTTT. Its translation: CATNPGRYSNQPQHF.

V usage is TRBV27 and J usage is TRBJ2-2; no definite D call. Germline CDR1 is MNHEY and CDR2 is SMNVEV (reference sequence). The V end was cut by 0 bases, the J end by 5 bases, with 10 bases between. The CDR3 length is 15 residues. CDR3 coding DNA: TGTGCCAGCAGTTTATCGTGGGCAGGAACCGGGGAGCTGTTTTTT. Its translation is CASSLSWAGTGELFF.

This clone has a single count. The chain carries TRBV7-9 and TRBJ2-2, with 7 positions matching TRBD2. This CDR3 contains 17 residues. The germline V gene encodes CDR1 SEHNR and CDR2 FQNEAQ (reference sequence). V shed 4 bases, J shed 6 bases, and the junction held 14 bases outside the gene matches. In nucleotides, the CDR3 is TGTGCCAGCAGCTGGACTCAAGGTAGCGGGCTCTCCGGGGAGCTGTTTTTT. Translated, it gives CASSWTQGSGLSGELFF.

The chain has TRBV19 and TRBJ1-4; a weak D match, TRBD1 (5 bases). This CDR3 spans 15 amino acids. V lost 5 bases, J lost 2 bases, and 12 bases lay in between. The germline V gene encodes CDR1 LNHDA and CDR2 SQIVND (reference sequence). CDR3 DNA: TGTGCCAGTAGTCTCCAGGGTAGGACTAATGAAAAACTGTTTTTT. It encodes CASSLQGRTNEKLFF.

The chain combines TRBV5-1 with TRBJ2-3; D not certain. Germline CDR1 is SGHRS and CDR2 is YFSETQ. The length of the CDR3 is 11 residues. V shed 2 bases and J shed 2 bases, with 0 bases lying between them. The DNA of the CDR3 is TGCGCCAGCAGCTTCACAGATACGCAGTATTTT. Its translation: CASSFTDTQYF.

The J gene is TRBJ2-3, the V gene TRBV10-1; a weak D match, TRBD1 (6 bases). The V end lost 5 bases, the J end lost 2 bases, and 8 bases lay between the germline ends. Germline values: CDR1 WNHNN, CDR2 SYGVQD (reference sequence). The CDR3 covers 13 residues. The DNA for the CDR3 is TGCGCCAGCAGTAGGACAGCCACAGATACGCAGTATTTT. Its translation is CASSRTATDTQYF.

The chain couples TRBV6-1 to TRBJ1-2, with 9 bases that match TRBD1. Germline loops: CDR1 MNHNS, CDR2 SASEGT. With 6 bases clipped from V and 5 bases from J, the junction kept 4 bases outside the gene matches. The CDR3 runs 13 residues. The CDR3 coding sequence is TGTGCCAGCAGGAGACAGGGGGAATATGGCTACACCTTC. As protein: CASRRQGEYGYTF.

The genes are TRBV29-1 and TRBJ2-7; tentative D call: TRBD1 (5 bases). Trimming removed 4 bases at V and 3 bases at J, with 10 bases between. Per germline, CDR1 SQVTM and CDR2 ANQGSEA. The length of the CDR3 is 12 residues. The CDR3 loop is CSVGAGIYEQYF. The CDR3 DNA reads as TGCAGCGTTGGCGCAGGGATCTACGAGCAGTACTTC.

CDR3 residues: CASSHRQGTNYGYTF. The CDR3 DNA follows: TGTGCCAGCAGTCACCGACAGGGGACCAACTATGGCTACACCTTC. The chain is built from TRBV6-5 and TRBJ1-2, with 8 bases lining up with TRBD1. Trimming cost V 5 bases and J 2 bases; bases outside gene matches: 7. The CDR3 is 15 residues long. The germline V gene has CDR1 MNHEY and CDR2 SVGAGI.

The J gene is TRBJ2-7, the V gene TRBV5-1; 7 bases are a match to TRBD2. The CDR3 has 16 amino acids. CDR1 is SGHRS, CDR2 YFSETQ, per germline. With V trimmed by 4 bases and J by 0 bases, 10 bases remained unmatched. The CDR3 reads CASSHTGTMSSYEQYF. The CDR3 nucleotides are TGCGCCAGCAGCCACACCGGGACTATGAGCTCCTACGAGCAGTACTTC.

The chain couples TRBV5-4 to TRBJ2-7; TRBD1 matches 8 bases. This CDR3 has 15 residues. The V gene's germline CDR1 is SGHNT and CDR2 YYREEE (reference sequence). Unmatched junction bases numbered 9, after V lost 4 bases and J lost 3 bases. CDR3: CASSRTGTALYEQYF. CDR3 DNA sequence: TGTGCCAGCAGCCGGACAGGGACTGCACTCTACGAGCAGTACTTC. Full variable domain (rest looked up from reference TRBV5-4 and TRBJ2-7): ETGVTQSPTHLIKTRGQQVTLRCSSQSGHNTVSWYQQALGQGPQFIFQYYREEENGRGNFPPRFSGLQFPNYSSELNVNALELDDSALYLCASSRTGTALYEQYFGPGTRLTVT.